This T cell receptor beta chain emerged from a study of cytomegalovirus exposure and HLA in healthy donors. In the PCR, 60 Vbeta and 13 Jbeta primers were used. TCRdb keeps only in-frame clones here, not all; method: immunoSEQ multiplex PCR. Its listing shows 45,000 to 60,000 clones. This CDR3 has 15 residues. V dropped 7 bases and J dropped 3; count of bases not matched to a gene: 5. CDR1 is MNHEY, CDR2 SMNVEV, per germline (reference sequence). This clonotype was sampled from a male donor in good health and CMV-seronegative. The chain uses TRBV27 and TRBJ2-3; 12 bases match TRBD2. Source material: PBMCs. CDR3 sequence reads: CASNSGTSGTDTQYF. The CDR3, as DNA: TGTGCCAGCAATTCCGGGACTAGCGGGACAGATACGCAGTATTTT.